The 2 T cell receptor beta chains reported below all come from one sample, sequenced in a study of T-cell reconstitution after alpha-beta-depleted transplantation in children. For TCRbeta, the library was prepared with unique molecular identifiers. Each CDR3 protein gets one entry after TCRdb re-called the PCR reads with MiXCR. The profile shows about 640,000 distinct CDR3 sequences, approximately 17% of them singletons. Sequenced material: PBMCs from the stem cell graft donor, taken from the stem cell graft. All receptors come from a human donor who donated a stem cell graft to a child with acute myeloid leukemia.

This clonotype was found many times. The CDR3 region has the DNA TGCAGTGCTAGAGATCAAGGGGGGGAAAAACTGTTTTTT. This codes for CSARDQGGEKLFF. This chain joins TRBV20-1 and TRBJ1-4; perhaps TRBD1 as D (6 bases). CDR1 is DFQATT, CDR2 SNEGSKA, per germline (reference sequence). Trimming took off 0 bases at V and 8 bases at J, with 10 bases between the two ends. The CDR3 length is 13 residues.

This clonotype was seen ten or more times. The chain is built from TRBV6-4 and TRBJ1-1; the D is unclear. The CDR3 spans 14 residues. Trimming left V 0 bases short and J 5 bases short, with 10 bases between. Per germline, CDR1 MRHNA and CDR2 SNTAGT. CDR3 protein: CASSDSSLGTEAFF. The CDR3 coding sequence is TGTGCCAGCAGTGACTCAAGCCTGGGGACTGAAGCTTTCTTT.